This entry concerns a single T cell receptor beta chain. Its antigen remains unknown. V lost 5 bases and J 10 bases, leaving 23 bases between the germline ends. The CDR3 runs to 15 residues. Sequencing libraries made from TCR beta cDNA carried unique molecular identifiers. Each sample of roughly 0.85 to 11 million input T cells yielded roughly 500,000 cDNA molecules, so each molecule approximated one T cell. Each CDR3 protein is one row after TCRdb ran MiXCR on the PCR reads. The data hold roughly 580,000 distinct CDR3 sequences, with 44% observed a single time. The data derive from a study of post-analysis software for immune sequencing data. Study-wide context: Courses of disease covered relapsing-remitting, secondary progressive and progressive-relapsing multiple sclerosis.

The study's findings and limits: F measure grouped same-batch samples tightly together. For normalized Chao1 diversity, multiple sclerosis patients scored significantly lower than controls did. Higher frequency in patients than in controls was seen for roughly five TRBV segments, with TRBV5-6, TRBV5-1 and TRBV20-1 among them.

The sample comprised blood. The rearrangement joins TRBV12-3 or TRBV12-4 to TRBJ1-1; the D gene is possibly TRBD1 (5 bases). This sequence originates from a girl between 5 and 17 years old with multiple sclerosis. The CDR3 protein is CASSPVGAVVVRAFF. The CDR3 DNA reads TGTGCCAGCAGTCCCGTTGGGGCGGTGGTCGTCCGAGCTTTCTTT.